A single sample is the source of the 14 T cell receptor beta chains below, sequenced in a study of immune characterization of retroperitoneal liposarcoma. TCRdb ran MiXCR on the PCR reads and lists one entry per CDR3 protein. The sample comprises 10,000 to 11,000 distinct CDR3 sequences, 37% of which are singletons, and 10% rests with the top ten. Material for sequencing was tumor tissue. The receptors stem from a female donor with retroperitoneal liposarcoma.

This clonotype is large (0.1 to 1%) within its sample. This chain uses TRBV7-2 with TRBJ2-3, with TRBD1 matching over 7 bases. The CDR3 loop spans 15 amino acids. Trimming removed 2 bases from V and 2 bases from J; junction bases left unmatched: 4. Germline V CDR1 and CDR2: SGHTA, FQGNSA. DNA for the CDR3: TGTGCCAGCAGCTTAAGGGGGCAAGCCACAGATACGCAGTATTTT. Encoded protein: CASSLRGQATDTQYF.

This clonotype is categorized as large (0.1 to 1%). This CDR3 is CASKPGQGFQETQYF. The CDR3 coding sequence is TGTGCCAGCAAACCGGGACAGGGGTTCCAAGAGACCCAGTACTTC. The chain is built from TRBV27 and TRBJ2-5; 10 positions match TRBD1. Germline V gene sequence: CDR1 MNHEY, CDR2 SMNVEV (reference sequence). Trimming cost V 7 bases and J 1 base; bases outside gene matches: 6. The length of the CDR3 is 15 residues.

This clonotype was observed a few times. The gene calls are TRBV11-3 and TRBJ2-1, with D unclear. Trimming cost V 4 bases and J 10 bases, with 14 bases left between them. From germline, CDR1 is SGHNT and CDR2 YENEEA. The CDR3 covers 13 residues. CDR3 in amino acids: CASSSKSSYEQFF. CDR3 bases: TGTGCCAGCAGCTCAAAGTCCTCCTACGAGCAGTTCTTC.

J is TRBJ2-1 and V is TRBV27, with TRBD2 matching 12 bases. The J call may be incorrect, as the DNA end agrees better with TRBJ2-5. The germline CDR1 and CDR2 sequences are MNHEY and SMNVEV (reference sequence). This CDR3 is 15 amino acids long. The CDR3 loop reads CASSLLAGGPETQYF. CDR3 in DNA: TGTGCCAGCAGCTTACTAGCGGGAGGCCCGGAGACCCAGTACTTC.

By frequency in the sample, this clonotype is medium-sized (0.01 to 0.1%). This chain uses TRBV6-1 with TRBJ2-7; 9 bases match TRBD2. Germline loops: CDR1 MNHNS, CDR2 SASEGT. V lost 8 bases, J lost 2 bases, and 7 bases stayed unmatched. The length of the CDR3 is 14 residues. In nucleotides, the CDR3 is TGTGCCAGCGTCCAAGCTAGCGGGGCCTACGAGCAGTACTTC. Encoded protein: CASVQASGAYEQYF.

This clonotype occurred a few times. This chain uses TRBV25-1 with TRBJ1-1; D gene unclear. V was cut by 2 bases and J by 1 base, with 5 bases left in between. The CDR3 has 13 amino acids. Germline CDR1 reads MGHDK; CDR2 reads SYGVNS. The CDR3 DNA reads as TGTGCCAGCAGTGAACCCCAGAACACTGAAGCTTTCTTT. It codes for CASSEPQNTEAFF.

This clonotype was detected a few times. This rearrangement joins TRBV6-1 to TRBJ2-1, with 7 positions matching TRBD2. The V gene end was trimmed by 5 bases and the J gene end by 7 bases; junction bases not matched to a gene: 8. Germline V gene sequence: CDR1 MNHNS, CDR2 SASEGT. This CDR3 is built from 14 residues. The CDR3 coding sequence is TGTGCCAGCAGTTCCGACGGGGAGGGGAATGAGCAGTTCTTC. This encodes CASSSDGEGNEQFF.

This clonotype was recorded a few times. The chain couples TRBV6-6 to TRBJ2-1; TRBD2 is a possible D gene (5 bases). The J call could be wrong; TRBJ2-7 is a better fit for the DNA end. The CDR3 covers 15 residues. CDR1 is MNHNY and CDR2 is SVGAGI in the germline V gene (reference sequence). This CDR3 reads CASSYSRGTNNEQYF. The CDR3, as DNA: TGTGCCAGCAGTTACTCTCGGGGTACTAACAATGAGCAGTACTTC.

This chain uses TRBV6-5 with TRBJ2-5; 10 bases match TRBD2. The J call is in doubt because the DNA end fits TRBJ2-7 better. The CDR3 is made up of 16 amino acids. The germline V gene has CDR1 MNHEY and CDR2 SVGAGI. The CDR3 DNA reads as TGTGCCAGCAGTTACTCGCGGACTAGCGGAACCTACGAGCAGTACTTC. Its translation is CASSYSRTSGTYEQYF.

This clonotype is medium-sized. This chain links TRBV4-1 with TRBJ2-3; no clear D. The CDR3 has 14 residues. The V end was cut by 1 base, the J end by 3 bases, with 8 bases between. In germline, CDR1 is MGHRA, CDR2 YSYEKL. This CDR3 is CASSQGEGTDTQYF. CDR3 coding DNA: TGCGCCAGCAGCCAAGGAGAAGGGACAGATACGCAGTATTTT.

The DNA of the CDR3 is TGTGCCAGCAGTTGGGTTTCGGGAGAGACCCAGTACTTC. Residues: CASSWVSGETQYF. V and J are TRBV27 and TRBJ2-5; D is uncertain. Trimming pared 4 bases from V and 4 bases from J, leaving 10 bases between. CDR1 and CDR2 from the germline V gene are MNHEY and SMNVEV (reference sequence). CDR3 length: 13 residues.

As regards this clonotype: A clone one base away is much larger, so this may be a read error. The rearrangement links TRBV6-1 to TRBJ1-1; D ambiguous. The CDR3 consists of 14 residues. CDR1 is MNHNS, CDR2 SASEGT, per germline. The V end was cut by 5 bases, the J end by 0 bases, with 10 bases between. In DNA form, the CDR3 reads TGTGCCAGCAGTAACCACGGATTGAACACTGAAGCTTTCTTT. Translating gives CASSNHGLNTEAFF.

The J gene is TRBJ2-1, the V gene TRBV6-1; 11 nucleotides agree with TRBD2. The DNA matches TRBJ2-7 better at its end, which makes the J call doubtful. This CDR3 comprises 16 residues. The germline V gene has CDR1 MNHNS and CDR2 SASEGT. The CDR3 nucleotides are TGTGCCAGCAGTCCCCAACTAGCGGGAGATTGGAATGAGCAGTACTTC. Its translation: CASSPQLAGDWNEQYF.

This clonotype was seen a handful of times. V usage is TRBV12-3 or TRBV12-4 and J usage is TRBJ2-5; 7 bases map to TRBD2. With V trimmed by 10 bases and J by 11 bases, 19 bases remained unmatched. The CDR3 loop spans 14 amino acids. The CDR3 region is CATRLAGFNNEQYF. For the CDR3, the DNA is TGTGCCACCCGATTAGCGGGCTTTAACAATGAGCAGTACTTC.